This T cell receptor (beta chain) appears in the sequencing data of a study of control samples from healthy donors and cancer patients. Sequencing used immunoSEQ multiplex PCR; TCRdb keeps in-frame clones, though not all of them. The table lists about 220,000 clones, roughly 94% of them singletons. CDR1 LNHNV and CDR2 YYDKDF come from the germline V gene (reference sequence). The CDR3 is made up of 12 amino acids. V gave up 6 bases and J gave up 7 bases, with 7 bases separating them. The gene calls are TRBV15 and TRBJ1-6; D is ambiguous. The source is a man aged 45-60 years in good health. The specimen sequenced was blood. CDR3 in DNA: TGTGCCACCAGAAAGCCGAATTCACCCCTCCACTTT. The encoded protein is CATRKPNSPLHF. Full variable domain (missing parts from reference TRBV15 and TRBJ1-6): DAMVIQNPRYQVTQFGKPVTLSCSQTLNHNVMYWYQQKSSQAPKLLFHYYDKDFNNEADTPDNFQSRRPNTSFCFLDIRSPGLGDTAMYLCATRKPNSPLHFGNGTRLTVT.